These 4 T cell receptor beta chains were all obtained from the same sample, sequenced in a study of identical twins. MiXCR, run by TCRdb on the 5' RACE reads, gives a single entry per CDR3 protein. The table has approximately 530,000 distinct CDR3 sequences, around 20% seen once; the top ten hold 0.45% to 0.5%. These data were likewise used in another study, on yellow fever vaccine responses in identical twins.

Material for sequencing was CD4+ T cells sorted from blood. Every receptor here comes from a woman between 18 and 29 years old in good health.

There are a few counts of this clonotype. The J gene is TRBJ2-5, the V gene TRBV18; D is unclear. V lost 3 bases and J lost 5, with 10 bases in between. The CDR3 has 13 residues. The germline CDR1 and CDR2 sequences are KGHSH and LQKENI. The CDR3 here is CASSPGSSETQYF. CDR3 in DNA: TGTGCCAGCTCACCCGGAAGTTCGGAGACCCAGTACTTC.

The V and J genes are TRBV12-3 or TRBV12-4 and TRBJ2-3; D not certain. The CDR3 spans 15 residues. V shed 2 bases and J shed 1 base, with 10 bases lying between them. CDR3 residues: CASSLNLVGTDTQYF. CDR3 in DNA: TGTGCCAGCAGTTTAAACCTAGTGGGCACAGATACGCAGTATTTT.

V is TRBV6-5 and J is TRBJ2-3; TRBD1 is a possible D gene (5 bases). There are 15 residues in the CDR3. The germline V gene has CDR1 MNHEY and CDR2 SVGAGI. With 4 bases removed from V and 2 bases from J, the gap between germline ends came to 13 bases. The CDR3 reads CASSSPVGLTDTQYF. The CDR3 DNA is TGTGCCAGCAGTTCCCCCGTGGGGCTCACAGATACGCAGTATTTT.

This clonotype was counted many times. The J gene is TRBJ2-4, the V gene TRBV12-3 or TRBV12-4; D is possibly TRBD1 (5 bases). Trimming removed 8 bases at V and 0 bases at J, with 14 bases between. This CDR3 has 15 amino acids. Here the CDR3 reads CASGAYQLAKNIQYF. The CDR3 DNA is TGTGCCAGCGGGGCTTACCAACTAGCCAAAAACATTCAGTACTTC.